This T cell receptor (beta chain) came from a study of control samples from healthy donors and cancer patients. The assay was immunoSEQ multiplex PCR, and TCRdb's table has in-frame clones only and misses some. The sample consists of about 92,000 clones, roughly 82% of them appearing once. The sequencing sample was made of blood. This TCR was sampled from a woman aged 55-75 years in good health.

CDR3 DNA: TGTGCCAGCAGTGAAAGGGGAGCTGGACAGGGCAGCAATCAGCCCCAGCATTTT. Its translation is CASSERGAGQGSNQPQHF. The chain is built from TRBV2 and TRBJ1-5, with TRBD1 matching over 8 bases. Trimming removed 2 bases from V and 1 base from J; junction bases left unmatched: 10. Germline CDR1 reads SNHLY; CDR2 reads FYNNEI. This CDR3 spans 18 amino acids.